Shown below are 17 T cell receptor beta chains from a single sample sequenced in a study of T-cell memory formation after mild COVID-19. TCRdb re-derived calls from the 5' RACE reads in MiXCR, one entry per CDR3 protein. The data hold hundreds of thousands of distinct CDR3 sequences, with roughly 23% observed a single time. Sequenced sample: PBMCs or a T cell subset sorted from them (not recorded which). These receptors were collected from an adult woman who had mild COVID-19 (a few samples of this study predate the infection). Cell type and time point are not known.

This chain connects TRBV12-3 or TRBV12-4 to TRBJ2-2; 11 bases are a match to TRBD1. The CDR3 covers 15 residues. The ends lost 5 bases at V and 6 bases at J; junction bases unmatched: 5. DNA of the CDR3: TGTGCCAGCAGTGCCAGGACAGGGGGCGCCGGGGAGCTGTTTTTT. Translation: CASSARTGGAGELFF.

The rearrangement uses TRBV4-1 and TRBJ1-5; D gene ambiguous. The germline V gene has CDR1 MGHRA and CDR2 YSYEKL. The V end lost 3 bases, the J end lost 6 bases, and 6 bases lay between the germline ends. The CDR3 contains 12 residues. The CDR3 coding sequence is TGCGCCAGCAGCCATATGGGTCAGCCCCAGCATTTT. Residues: CASSHMGQPQHF.

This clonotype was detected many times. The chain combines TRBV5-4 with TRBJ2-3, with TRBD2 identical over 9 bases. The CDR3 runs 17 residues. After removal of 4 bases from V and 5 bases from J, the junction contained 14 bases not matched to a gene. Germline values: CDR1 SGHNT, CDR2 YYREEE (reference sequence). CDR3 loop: CASSPGSGGTPGDTQYF. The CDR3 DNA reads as TGTGCCAGCAGCCCAGGTAGCGGGGGAACTCCTGGAGATACGCAGTATTTT.

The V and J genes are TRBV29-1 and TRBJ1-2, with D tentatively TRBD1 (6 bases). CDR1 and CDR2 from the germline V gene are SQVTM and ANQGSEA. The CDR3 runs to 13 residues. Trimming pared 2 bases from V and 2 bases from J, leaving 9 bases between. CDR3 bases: TGCAGCGTTGAATCGGACAGAAACTATGGCTACACCTTC. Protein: CSVESDRNYGYTF.

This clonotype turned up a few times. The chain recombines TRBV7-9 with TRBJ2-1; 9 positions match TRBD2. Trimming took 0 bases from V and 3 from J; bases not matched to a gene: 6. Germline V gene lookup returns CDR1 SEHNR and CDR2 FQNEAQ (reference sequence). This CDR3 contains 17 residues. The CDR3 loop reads CASSLAWASGIYNEQFF. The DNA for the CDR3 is TGTGCCAGCAGCTTAGCGTGGGCTAGCGGGATCTACAATGAGCAGTTCTTC.

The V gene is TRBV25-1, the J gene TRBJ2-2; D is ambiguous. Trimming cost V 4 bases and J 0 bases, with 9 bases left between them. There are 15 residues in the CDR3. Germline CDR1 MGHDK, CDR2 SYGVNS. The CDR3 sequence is CASSVHPSNTGELFF. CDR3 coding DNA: TGTGCCAGCAGTGTACATCCTTCGAACACCGGGGAGCTGTTTTTT.

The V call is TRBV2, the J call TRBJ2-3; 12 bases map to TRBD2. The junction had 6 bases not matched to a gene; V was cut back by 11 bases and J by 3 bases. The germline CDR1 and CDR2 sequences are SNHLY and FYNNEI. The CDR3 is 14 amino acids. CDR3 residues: CAGALAGGTDTQYF. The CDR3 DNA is TGTGCCGGAGCCCTAGCGGGAGGGACAGATACGCAGTATTTT. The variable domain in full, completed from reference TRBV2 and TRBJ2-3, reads EPEVTQTPSHQVTQMGQEVILRCVPISNHLYFYWYRQILGQKVEFLVSFYNNEISEKSEIFDDQFSVERPDGSNFTLKIRSTKLEDSAMYFCAGALAGGTDTQYFGPGTRLTVL.

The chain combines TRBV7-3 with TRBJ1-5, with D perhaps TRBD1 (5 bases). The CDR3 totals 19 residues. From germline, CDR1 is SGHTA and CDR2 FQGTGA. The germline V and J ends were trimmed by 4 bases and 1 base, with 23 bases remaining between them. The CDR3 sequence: CASSSHRWERGGSNQPQHF. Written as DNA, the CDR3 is TGTGCCAGCAGCTCCCACCGCTGGGAGAGGGGAGGGAGCAATCAGCCCCAGCATTTT.

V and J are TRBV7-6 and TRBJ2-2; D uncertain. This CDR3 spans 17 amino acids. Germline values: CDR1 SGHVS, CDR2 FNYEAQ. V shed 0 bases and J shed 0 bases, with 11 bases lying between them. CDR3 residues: CASSLALGGANTGELFF. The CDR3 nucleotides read TGTGCCAGCAGCTTAGCTCTGGGCGGAGCGAACACCGGGGAGCTGTTTTTT.

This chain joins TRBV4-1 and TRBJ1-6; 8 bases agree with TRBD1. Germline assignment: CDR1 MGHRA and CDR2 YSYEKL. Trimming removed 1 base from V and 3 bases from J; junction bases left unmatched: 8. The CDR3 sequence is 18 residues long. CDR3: CASSQVRAGQGYNSPLHF. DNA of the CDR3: TGCGCCAGCAGCCAAGTTCGGGCCGGACAGGGCTATAATTCACCCCTCCACTTT.

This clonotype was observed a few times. The CDR3 DNA sequence: TGTGCCAGCAGTTACCTGGACGAGCAGTACTTC. Translating it yields CASSYLDEQYF. The gene calls are TRBV6-6 and TRBJ2-7; no reliable D call. V gave up 2 bases and J gave up 5 bases, with 4 bases separating them. Per germline, CDR1 MNHNY and CDR2 SVGAGI (reference sequence). CDR3 length equals 11 residues.

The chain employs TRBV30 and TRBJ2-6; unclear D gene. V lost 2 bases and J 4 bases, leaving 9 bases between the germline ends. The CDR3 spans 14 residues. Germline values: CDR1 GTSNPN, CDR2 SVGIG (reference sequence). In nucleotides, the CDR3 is TGTGCCTGGAGTACTGGTTACGGGGCCAACGTCCTGACTTTC. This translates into CAWSTGYGANVLTF.

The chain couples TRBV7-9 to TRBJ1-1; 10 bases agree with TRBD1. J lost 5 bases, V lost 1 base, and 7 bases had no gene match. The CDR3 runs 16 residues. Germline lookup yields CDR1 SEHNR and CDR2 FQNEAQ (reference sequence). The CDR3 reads CASSLDPGQGQTEAFF. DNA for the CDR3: TGTGCCAGCAGCTTAGACCCGGGACAGGGGCAAACTGAAGCTTTCTTT. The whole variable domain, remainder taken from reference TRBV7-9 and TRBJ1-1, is DTGVSQNPRHKITKRGQNVTFRCDPISEHNRLYWYRQTLGQGPEFLTYFQNEAQLEKSRLLSDRFSAERPKGSFSTLEIQRTEQGDSAMYLCASSLDPGQGQTEAFFGQGTRLTVV.

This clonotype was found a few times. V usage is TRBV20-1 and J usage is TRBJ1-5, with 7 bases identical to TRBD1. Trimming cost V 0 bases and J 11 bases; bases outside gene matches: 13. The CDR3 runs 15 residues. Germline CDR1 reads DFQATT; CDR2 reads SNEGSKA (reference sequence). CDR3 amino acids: CSARDQGGGTGSQHF. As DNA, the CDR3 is TGCAGTGCTAGAGACCAGGGAGGGGGCACTGGGTCCCAGCATTTT.

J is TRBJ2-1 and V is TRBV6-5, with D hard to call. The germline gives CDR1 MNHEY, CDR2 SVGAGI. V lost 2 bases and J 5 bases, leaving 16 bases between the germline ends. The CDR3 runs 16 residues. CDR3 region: CASSYPTSGGHNEQFF. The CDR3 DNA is TGTGCCAGCAGTTACCCTACTTCGGGCGGTCACAATGAGCAGTTCTTC.

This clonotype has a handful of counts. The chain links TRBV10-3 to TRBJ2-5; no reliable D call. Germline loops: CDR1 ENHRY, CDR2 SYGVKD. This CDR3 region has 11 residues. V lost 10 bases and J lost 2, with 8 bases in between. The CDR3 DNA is TGTGCCACCTCGAGTCAAGAGACCCAGTACTTC. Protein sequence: CATSSQETQYF.

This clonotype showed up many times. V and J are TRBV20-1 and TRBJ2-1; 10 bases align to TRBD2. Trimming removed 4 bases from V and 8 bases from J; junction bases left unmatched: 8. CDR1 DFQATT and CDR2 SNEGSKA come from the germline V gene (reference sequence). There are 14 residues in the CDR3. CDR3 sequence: CSATGTSAGDEQFF. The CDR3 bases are TGCAGTGCTACGGGGACTAGCGCTGGGGATGAGCAGTTCTTC.